These 22 T cell receptor beta chains were sequenced from one sample in a study of shared clonotypes between healthy human individuals (dated by TCRdb to the early 2020s). Library method: the immunoSEQ multiplex PCR assay. TCRdb took this table from immuneACCESS and kept in-frame rearrangements with V and J called. Such tables lack part of the clones; where checked against another copy, unresolved V genes explain under half of the gap, and the rest is unexplained. This sample holds 2 million to 2.5 million clones; approximately 93% were observed only once. 0.35% to 0.45% of the sample goes to the ten largest clones. The source material was naive CD4+ T cells from PBMCs. The cell subset or site label on this specimen signifies: CD45RA+ positively selected. The source of these receptors is a man aged 18 to 29 in good health. Some clones in this sample may be carry-over from other donors' samples.

The chain combines TRBV6-5 with TRBJ2-7; D possibly corresponds to TRBD1 (5 bases). V lost 8 bases to trimming and J lost 6 bases, with 14 bases between them. The CDR3 runs 12 residues. CDR1 is MNHEY and CDR2 is SVGAGI in the germline V gene. DNA for the CDR3: TGTGCCAGCGGGGCCCTAGGAAGCGAGCAGTACTTC. Protein: CASGALGSEQYF.

The rearrangement joins TRBV29-1 to TRBJ2-1; D may be TRBD2 (5 bases). The length of the CDR3 is 15 residues. Germline CDR1 and CDR2: SQVTM and ANQGSEA. V was shortened by 5 bases and J by 4 bases, with 18 bases between the two germline ends. CDR3 residues: CSVLGTNLAYNEQFF. Here the CDR3 DNA reads TGCAGCGTTTTGGGAACGAACCTAGCTTACAATGAGCAGTTCTTC.

This sequence joins TRBV9 and TRBJ2-2; 8 positions match TRBD1. Per the germline V gene, CDR1 is SGDLS and CDR2 is YYNGEE. The V and J ends lost 4 bases and 4 bases, in that order; junction bases with no gene match: 9. This CDR3 spans 16 amino acids. The CDR3 loop is CASSPRTGPFTGELFF. The CDR3 bases are TGTGCCAGCAGCCCCCGGACAGGGCCGTTCACCGGGGAGCTGTTTTTT. The full variable domain, completed using reference TRBV9 and TRBJ2-2, is DSGVTQTPKHLITATGQRVTLRCSPRSGDLSVYWYQQSLDQGLQFLIQYYNGEERAKGNILERFSAQQFPDLHSELNLSSLELGDSALYFCASSPRTGPFTGELFFGEGSRLTVL.

The rearrangement links TRBV6-4 to TRBJ2-2; D may be TRBD2 (5 bases). Germline V gene sequence: CDR1 MRHNA, CDR2 SNTAGT. Trimming took off 4 bases at V and 1 base at J, with 7 bases between the two ends. CDR3 size: 14 residues. The CDR3 here is CASSVEGNTGELFF. As DNA, the CDR3 is TGTGCCAGCAGTGTAGAGGGGAACACCGGGGAGCTGTTTTTT.

V is TRBV7-8 and J is TRBJ1-2, with 8 bases matching TRBD1. CDR1 and CDR2 (germline): SGHVS, FQNEAQ. This CDR3 has 15 amino acids. Trimming at V came to 5 bases and at J to 5 bases, leaving 10 bases not matched to a gene. DNA of the CDR3: TGTGCCAGCAGCCCGGGGGACAGGTTTGAATATGGCTACACCTTC. This translates into CASSPGDRFEYGYTF.

The gene calls are TRBV10-3 and TRBJ2-1, with 14 bases lining up with TRBD2. The CDR3 runs to 17 residues. Germline trimming cut 4 bases from V and 9 bases from J; bases unmatched to any gene: 11. Germline lookup yields CDR1 ENHRY and CDR2 SYGVKD. The CDR3 protein is CAISVTTGTSGSGEQFF. CDR3 coding DNA: TGTGCCATCAGTGTGACCACCGGGACTAGCGGGAGTGGTGAGCAGTTCTTC.

V and J are TRBV5-1 and TRBJ2-6, with a tentative D call TRBD2 (5 bases). There are 16 residues in the CDR3. V gave up 0 bases and J gave up 3 bases, with 10 bases separating them. Germline V gene data show CDR1 as SGHRS and CDR2 as YFSETQ. In DNA form, the CDR3 reads TGCGCCAGCAGCTTGGCCATCGGGGTTGGGGCCAACGTCCTGACTTTC. It codes for CASSLAIGVGANVLTF.

This chain links TRBV7-6 with TRBJ1-3; maybe TRBD1 (5 bases). CDR3 size: 18 residues. Between the trimmed V and J ends, which lost 3 bases and 0 bases, there was a span of 18 bases. Germline assignment: CDR1 SGHVS and CDR2 FNYEAQ. CDR3 DNA: TGTGCCAGCAGCTTGGGGGTGGGGCCGGCTGACTCTGGAAACACCATATATTTT. Amino acids: CASSLGVGPADSGNTIYF.

The chain uses TRBV4-3 and TRBJ1-2; D is uncertain. V gave up 1 base and J gave up 4 bases, with 10 bases separating them. Germline-derived CDR1 and CDR2 are LGHNA and YSLEER. The CDR3 is 14 residues long. The CDR3 DNA reads as TGCGCCAGCAGCCAAGCGGTCAGACTCTATGGCTACACCTTC. Protein sequence: CASSQAVRLYGYTF.

The V call is TRBV10-1, the J call TRBJ2-2; 9 nucleotides match TRBD2. V shed 2 bases and J 7 bases; nucleotides not matched to a gene: 2. This CDR3 comprises 14 residues. The germline V gene encodes CDR1 WNHNN and CDR2 SYGVQD (reference sequence). The CDR3 region has the DNA TGCGCCAGCAGTGAGGTAGCGGGAGTCGGGGAGCTGTTTTTT. Its translation is CASSEVAGVGELFF.

As to this clone: Relative to the germline gene, one junction end is altered; a read error may explain this. This chain uses TRBV2 with TRBJ1-2, with D tentatively TRBD1 (5 bases). Per the germline V gene, CDR1 is SNHLY and CDR2 is FYNNEI. This CDR3 has 14 amino acids. The DNA for the CDR3 is TGTGCCGGCAGGGCCGGGACGTCTAACTATGGCTACACCTTC. Its protein product is CAGRAGTSNYGYTF.

This sequence joins TRBV30 and TRBJ2-7; no reliable D call. Germline CDR1 and CDR2: GTSNPN and SVGIG (reference sequence). The CDR3 covers 12 residues. The V end was cut by 4 bases, the J end by 0 bases, with 7 bases between. In DNA, the CDR3 is TGTGCCTGGATTCCCCACTCCTACGAGCAGTACTTC. Protein sequence: CAWIPHSYEQYF.

The chain recombines TRBV7-9 with TRBJ1-4, with 8 positions matching TRBD1. J was trimmed by 17 bases and V by 5 bases; bases with no gene match: 10. The germline V gene has CDR1 SEHNR and CDR2 FQNEAQ (reference sequence). The CDR3 runs to 12 residues. CDR3 protein: CASSPWQGANFF. CDR3 coding DNA: TGTGCCAGCAGCCCTTGGCAGGGGGCGAATTTTTTT.

The genes are TRBV30 and TRBJ2-3; unclear D gene. Germline values: CDR1 GTSNPN, CDR2 SVGIG (reference sequence). Deletions cut 5 bases from V and 4 bases from J, with 13 bases between. The CDR3 extends over 13 amino acids. The CDR3 DNA reads TGTGCCTGGGACACCGGTGGGGCAGATACGCAGTATTTT. Encoded protein: CAWDTGGADTQYF.

The chain carries TRBV28 and TRBJ2-1, with 15 positions matching TRBD2. Germline V lookup: CDR1 MDHEN, CDR2 SYDVKM. The CDR3 is made up of 19 amino acids. J lost 7 bases, V lost 5 bases, and 15 bases had no gene match. The CDR3 DNA reads TGTGCCAGCAGTCCCGCCCGGGGACTAGCGGGAGGTTGGCCAAATGAGCAGTTCTTC. Protein sequence: CASSPARGLAGGWPNEQFF.

For the CDR3, the DNA is TGTGCCAGTAGCAGCGCGGGGAAGGGTTATGGCTACACCTTC. It codes for CASSSAGKGYGYTF. The chain carries TRBV19 and TRBJ1-2; the D is unclear. V was clipped by 6 bases and J by 5 bases, with 16 bases between them. CDR3 length: 14 amino acids. CDR1 and CDR2 (germline): LNHDA, SQIVND (reference sequence).

On this clone: Mismatch with germline at one junction end may stem from a read error. This chain joins TRBV28 and TRBJ2-7, with 9 nucleotides matching TRBD1. The CDR3 runs to 16 residues. Per the germline V gene, CDR1 is MDHEN and CDR2 is SYDVKM. The CDR3 DNA reads as TGTGCCAGCAGTATCGCCGGGACAGGGTTTTCCTTCGAGCAGTACTTC. It translates to CASSIAGTGFSFEQYF.

This sequence joins TRBV6-1 and TRBJ2-5; TRBD2 matches 7 bases. Germline V lookup: CDR1 MNHNS, CDR2 SASEGT. CDR3 length: 16 residues. V dropped 0 bases and J dropped 4; count of bases not matched to a gene: 8. DNA for the CDR3: TGTGCCAGCAGTGAAGCGCATTTTGCGGGAGCAGAGACCCAGTACTTC. It codes for CASSEAHFAGAETQYF.

This clone was seen just once. This chain connects TRBV4-2 to TRBJ1-1; TRBD1 might be the D (6 bases). CDR3 length: 14 amino acids. Germline lookup yields CDR1 LGHNA and CDR2 YNFKEQ. The V end lost 3 bases, the J end lost 1 base, and 9 bases lay between the germline ends. CDR3 amino acids: CASSQRGQNTEAFF. CDR3 nucleotide sequence: TGTGCCAGCAGCCAGCGGGGACAGAACACTGAAGCTTTCTTT.

The rearrangement joins TRBV30 to TRBJ1-6; D is perhaps TRBD1 (5 bases). The CDR3 spans 13 residues. The V gene's germline CDR1 is GTSNPN and CDR2 SVGIG (reference sequence). V was clipped by 8 bases and J by 9 bases, with 17 bases between them. In nucleotides, the CDR3 is TGTGCCGGGACCGACCTTGGCAGTTCACCCCTCCACTTT. Its protein product is CAGTDLGSSPLHF.

The chain couples TRBV7-2 to TRBJ1-2, with 7 positions matching TRBD1. The CDR3 has 16 residues. Per the germline V gene, CDR1 is SGHTA and CDR2 is FQGNSA. The J segment lost 7 bases and the V segment lost 5 bases, leaving 16 bases of the junction unmatched. The CDR3 DNA is TGTGCCAGCAGCCAAAGGCCCACAGGGGCGCCTAGTGGCTACACCTTC. Translating it yields CASSQRPTGAPSGYTF.

The rearrangement joins TRBV29-1 to TRBJ1-2; D gene unclear. Germline V gives CDR1 SQVTM, CDR2 ANQGSEA. The CDR3 totals 15 residues. V was trimmed by 6 bases and J by 2 bases, leaving 19 bases between them. The CDR3 is CSVAGSGSENYGYTF. CDR3 coding DNA: TGCAGCGTAGCAGGTTCGGGTTCAGAGAACTATGGCTACACCTTC.